This T cell receptor (beta chain) is drawn from a study of blood T cell repertoires in COVID-19. Overall study: Whether acute or convalescent, the COVID-19 samples came from the United States, Italy and Spain. Sources were T cells, B-cell-depleted T cells, or PBMCs; the material itself was cDNA or gDNA.

In the authors' workflow: Amplification from reference gene primers served as the basis for estimated nucleated cell counts. The repertoire was sequenced with immunoSEQ multiplex PCR; TCRdb's copy has only in-frame clones and lacks some. The DNA gave D and trimming, while V, J and clone size come from that table. The sample has some 140,000 clones; about 89% are singletons. CDR1 is SGHTA, CDR2 FQGNSA, per germline. V lost 2 bases and J lost 4, with 6 bases in between. CDR3 size: 13 residues. What was sequenced was peripheral blood. This chain uses TRBV7-2 with TRBJ1-5; D call uncertain. This sequence originates from a man aged 50 or older with active or convalescent COVID-19. The CDR3 DNA reads TGTGCCAGCAGCTTATATCCGAATCAGCCCCAGCATTTT. This gives the protein CASSLYPNQPQHF.